This entry lists 30 T cell receptor beta chains sequenced from one sample in a study of human T cells and chemical hapten exposure. TCRdb ran MiXCR on the RACE reads and lists one entry per CDR3 protein. Counted here are roughly 45,000 distinct CDR3 sequences, around 9.3% occurring once; the ten biggest clones make up roughly 4%. Time point noted: patch test 1, 2 weeks after DPC sensitization. Treatment described: therapeutic diphenylcyclopropenone sensitization with weekly scalp DPC. The specimen comprised whole blood, sampled in connection with sensitization to the hapten diphenylcyclopropenone (DPC). The receptors derive from a woman in her forties or fifties with alopecia areata. Some clones in this sample may be carry-over from other donors' samples.

Ten or more counts support this clonotype. The chain recombines TRBV7-6 with TRBJ2-2; TRBD2 aligns across 12 bases. V lost 5 bases, J lost 5 bases, and 3 bases stayed unmatched. Germline CDR1 is SGHVS and CDR2 is FNYEAQ. This CDR3 spans 15 amino acids. The CDR3 reads CASSQTSGRTGELFF. The CDR3 nucleotides read TGTGCCAGCAGCCAGACTAGCGGGAGAACCGGGGAGCTGTTTTTT.

This chain links TRBV11-2 with TRBJ1-1; D may be TRBD1 (5 bases). CDR3 length: 16 amino acids. V was shortened by 5 bases and J by 4 bases, with 20 bases between the two germline ends. The germline V gene has CDR1 SGHAT and CDR2 FQNNGV. The CDR3 sequence: CASSPARAQGGTEAFF. CDR3 DNA: TGTGCCAGCAGCCCCGCCCGCGCCCAGGGTGGCACTGAAGCTTTCTTT.

The chain recombines TRBV19 with TRBJ2-5, with TRBD2 identical over 13 bases. This CDR3 comprises 13 residues. V shed 9 bases, J shed 5 bases, and the junction held 3 bases outside the gene matches. Germline V gives CDR1 LNHDA, CDR2 SQIVND (reference sequence). Here the CDR3 DNA reads TGTGCCAGCAGGACTAGCGGGAGCGAGACCCAGTACTTC. Residues: CASRTSGSETQYF.

This clonotype came up many times. This chain uses TRBV6-6 with TRBJ2-3; 9 positions agree with TRBD2. The CDR3 sequence is 16 residues long. CDR1 MNHNY and CDR2 SVGAGI come from the germline V gene (reference sequence). Losses at the gene ends were 2 bases for V and 3 bases for J; bases not matched to a gene: 6. The CDR3 protein is CASSYGPSGTTDTQYF. The CDR3 DNA reads TGTGCCAGCAGTTACGGTCCTAGCGGGACTACAGATACGCAGTATTTT.

CDR3 sequence (DNA): TGTGCCACCAGTACCGGGGGCGTAGAGGAGACCCAGTACTTC. It codes for CATSTGGVEETQYF. This chain joins TRBV24-1 and TRBJ2-5; D possibly matches TRBD1 or TRBD2 (6 bases each). The V end lost 6 bases, the J end lost 5 bases, and 15 bases lay between the germline ends. The CDR3 runs to 14 residues. CDR1 is KGHDR, CDR2 SFDVKD, per germline.

This clonotype was recorded many times. The chain uses TRBV2 and TRBJ2-1; unclear D gene. Germline V lookup: CDR1 SNHLY, CDR2 FYNNEI. Trimming left V 2 bases short and J 2 bases short, with 13 bases between. The CDR3 is made up of 16 amino acids. The CDR3 DNA reads TGTGCCAGCAGTGAACTTCAACAGTTCACCTACAATGAGCAGTTCTTC. Residues: CASSELQQFTYNEQFF.

This clonotype was seen many times. The V gene is TRBV4-1, the J gene TRBJ1-5; TRBD1 matches 7 bases. Trimming at V came to 3 bases and at J to 0 bases, leaving 5 bases not matched to a gene. The CDR3 covers 16 residues. Germline V lookup: CDR1 MGHRA, CDR2 YSYEKL. This CDR3 is CASSQGQRYSNQPQHF. The DNA of the CDR3 is TGCGCCAGCAGCCAGGGACAGCGTTATAGCAATCAGCCCCAGCATTTT.

There are many counts of this clonotype. This chain's CDR3 is CASSFRGRASKNEQFF. CDR3 sequence (DNA): TGTGCCAGCAGCTTCAGAGGGAGGGCCTCAAAGAATGAGCAGTTCTTC. The genes are TRBV7-2 and TRBJ2-1; 7 nucleotides align to TRBD2. CDR1 is SGHTA, CDR2 FQGNSA, per germline. The CDR3 has 16 residues. J gave up 7 bases and V 3 bases, and 12 bases lay outside the gene matches.

This clonotype has a count of ten or more. The chain combines TRBV5-4 with TRBJ2-5; perhaps TRBD1 as D (5 bases). The CDR3 spans 16 residues. The V and J ends lost 0 bases and 0 bases respectively, with 12 bases between them. Germline V gene lookup returns CDR1 SGHNT and CDR2 YYREEE (reference sequence). This CDR3 is CASSLDRRRDQETQYF. The CDR3 DNA follows: TGTGCCAGCAGCTTGGACAGGCGTAGGGACCAAGAGACCCAGTACTTC.

The J gene is TRBJ1-2, the V gene TRBV28; TRBD1 is a possible D gene (5 bases). The CDR3 covers 12 residues. The V end lost 10 bases, the J end lost 2 bases, and 11 bases lay between the germline ends. Germline CDR1 reads MDHEN; CDR2 reads SYDVKM. CDR3 bases: TGTGCCATCCATGAGGGGAACTATGGCTACACCTTC. Protein: CAIHEGNYGYTF.

This clonotype was observed many times. The rearrangement links TRBV20-1 to TRBJ1-2; possibly TRBD1 for D (5 bases). The CDR3 totals 12 residues. The germline V and J ends were trimmed by 6 bases and 3 bases, with 11 bases remaining between them. CDR1 is DFQATT and CDR2 is SNEGSKA in the germline V gene (reference sequence). CDR3 in amino acids: CSASKTDYGYTF. The CDR3 nucleotides read TGCAGTGCGAGTAAGACAGACTATGGCTACACCTTC.

This clonotype was observed at least ten times. The genes are TRBV7-2 and TRBJ2-3, with D tentatively TRBD1 (7 bases). The CDR3 totals 14 residues. Germline V lookup: CDR1 SGHTA, CDR2 FQGNSA. Between the trimmed V and J ends, which lost 5 bases and 10 bases, there was a span of 19 bases. In DNA, the CDR3 is TGTGCCAGCAGCCAGGGGGGCCAACAGCCTCCGCAGTATTTT. Translated, it gives CASSQGGQQPPQYF.

This clonotype was picked up a small number of times. The chain is built from TRBV7-6 and TRBJ1-1; tentative D call: TRBD1 (5 bases). Trimming shortened V by 2 bases and J by 2 bases, and 9 bases separated the two germline ends. Germline CDR1 and CDR2: SGHVS and FNYEAQ. The CDR3 is 14 amino acids. In DNA, the CDR3 is TGTGCCAGCAGCTTACGGGGCCCTAACACTGAAGCTTTCTTT. This gives the protein CASSLRGPNTEAFF.

In its sample, this clonotype was seen many times. The rearrangement uses TRBV7-8 and TRBJ2-3; D unresolved. Trimming stripped 5 bases from V and 4 bases from J, with 10 bases between. Germline loops: CDR1 SGHVS, CDR2 FQNEAQ. The CDR3 consists of 13 residues. The CDR3 reads CASSPRLADTQYF. The CDR3 DNA sequence: TGTGCCAGCAGCCCCCGTTTGGCAGATACGCAGTATTTT.

This clonotype has just a few counts. The V and J genes are TRBV10-3 and TRBJ1-1, with D possibly TRBD1 on 5 matching bases. CDR1 is ENHRY, CDR2 SYGVKD, per germline. Trimming pared 4 bases from V and 6 bases from J, leaving 6 bases between. The CDR3 runs to 11 residues. The CDR3 DNA reads as TGTGCCATCAGTGTGGGGCCTGAAGCTTTCTTT. Encoded protein: CAISVGPEAFF.

This clonotype was detected only a few times. The chain carries TRBV7-9 and TRBJ2-1; 8 nucleotides match TRBD2. V dropped 5 bases and J dropped 8; count of bases not matched to a gene: 14. Germline V CDR1 and CDR2: SEHNR, FQNEAQ (reference sequence). This CDR3 has 16 amino acids. In DNA, the CDR3 is TGTGCCAGCAGCCCGGGGGTCACGGGAGGGCGAGATGAGCAGTTCTTC. This encodes CASSPGVTGGRDEQFF. Complete variable domain (other parts from reference TRBV7-9 and TRBJ2-1): DTGVSQNPRHKITKRGQNVTFRCDPISEHNRLYWYRQTLGQGPEFLTYFQNEAQLEKSRLLSDRFSAERPKGSFSTLEIQRTEQGDSAMYLCASSPGVTGGRDEQFFGPGTRLTVL.

The CDR3 here is CASSSPIGGRASIQFF. The CDR3 DNA is TGTGCCAGCAGCTCTCCTATCGGCGGGAGAGCGTCTATCCAGTTCTTC. The chain has TRBV7-2 and TRBJ2-1; 7 bases agree with TRBD2. CDR1 and CDR2 from the germline V gene are SGHTA and FQGNSA. This CDR3 comprises 16 residues. With V trimmed by 4 bases and J by 13 bases, 19 bases remained unmatched.

This clonotype was seen many times. The chain uses TRBV7-6 and TRBJ2-3, with TRBD1 as a possible D gene (6 bases). Trimming pared 5 bases from V and 3 bases from J, leaving 18 bases between. From germline, CDR1 is SGHVS and CDR2 FNYEAQ. The CDR3 extends over 16 amino acids. The CDR3 DNA is TGTGCCAGCAGCGGGAAGACCATCCAGGGGACAGATACGCAGTATTTT. As protein: CASSGKTIQGTDTQYF.

This clonotype was recorded many times. CDR3 amino acids: CASSLGQGSYNEQFF. The CDR3 DNA follows: TGTGCCAGCAGCTTAGGACAGGGTTCCTACAATGAGCAGTTCTTC. V gene TRBV11-3 combines with J gene TRBJ2-1; 7 bases map to TRBD1. Germline V CDR1 and CDR2: SGHNT, YENEEA. This CDR3 contains 15 residues. J lost 1 base, V lost 1 base, and 1 base had no gene match.

The table lists this clonotype with many counts. The chain couples TRBV10-2 to TRBJ1-5; no definite D call. V dropped 6 bases and J dropped 0 bases, with 9 bases sitting between them. Germline loops: CDR1 WSHSY, CDR2 SAAADI. The CDR3 contains 14 residues. The CDR3 region is CASSQSFSNQPQHF. CDR3 nucleotide sequence: TGCGCCAGCAGCCAGTCGTTTAGCAATCAGCCCCAGCATTTT.

This clonotype was observed many times. In nucleotides, the CDR3 is TGCAGTGCTAGATTGGTCCGGGACAGGGGGTGGAATCAGCCCCAGCATTTT. It encodes CSARLVRDRGWNQPQHF. This sequence joins TRBV20-1 and TRBJ1-5; 11 bases match TRBD1. This CDR3 is built from 17 residues. Germline CDR1 reads DFQATT; CDR2 reads SNEGSKA (reference sequence). V lost 2 bases to trimming and J lost 4 bases; unmatched junction nucleotides: 10.

This clonotype was seen many times. The chain uses TRBV3-1 and TRBJ2-7; unclear D gene. CDR1 and CDR2 from the germline V gene are LGHDT and YNNKEL (reference sequence). Trimming took off 3 bases at V and 3 bases at J, with 3 bases between the two ends. CDR3 length: 11 amino acids. This CDR3 is CASSHRYEQYF. CDR3 nucleotide sequence: TGTGCCAGCAGCCACCGCTACGAGCAGTACTTC.

This clonotype was counted ten times or more. The chain couples TRBV7-6 to TRBJ2-1, with 7 bases matching TRBD1. V was pared by 4 bases and J by 9 bases, with 9 bases of the junction left unmatched. The CDR3 covers 14 residues. Germline CDR1 reads SGHVS; CDR2 reads FNYEAQ. Here the CDR3 reads CASSWARDSSEQFF. DNA for the CDR3: TGTGCCAGCAGCTGGGCCCGGGACAGTAGTGAGCAGTTCTTC.

This clonotype has at least ten counts. CDR3: CAWSGTGVANQETQYF. The CDR3 bases are TGTGCCTGGAGTGGCACGGGGGTAGCGAATCAAGAGACCCAGTACTTC. This sequence joins TRBV30 and TRBJ2-5, with D maybe TRBD2 (6 bases). The CDR3 is 16 amino acids. Trimming stripped 1 base from V and 2 bases from J, with 17 bases between. Germline V gene sequence: CDR1 GTSNPN, CDR2 SVGIG (reference sequence).

This clonotype was detected many times. The V gene is TRBV21-1, the J gene TRBJ2-7; TRBD2, the table's D call, was not compared with the DNA. TRBV21-1 is reported as a pseudogene. CDR3 length: 15 amino acids. The CDR3 loop reads CASRPGLARGYEQYF. CDR3 nucleotide sequence: TGTGCCAGCAGACCGGGACTAGCTAGGGGTTACGAGCAGTACTTC.

The chain recombines TRBV14 with TRBJ1-3; D ambiguous. The CDR3 is 14 residues long. Germline V gene sequence: CDR1 SGHDN, CDR2 FVKESK. The V gene lost 8 bases and the J gene lost 5 bases, with 16 bases spanning the gap. The CDR3 loop reads CASAPTWGRNTIYF. The CDR3 DNA follows: TGTGCCAGCGCCCCTACCTGGGGTCGAAACACCATATATTTT.

Many counts were recorded for this clonotype. The chain has TRBV11-2 and TRBJ2-7, with unresolved D. The CDR3 loop spans 13 amino acids. Germline CDR1 SGHAT, CDR2 FQNNGV. The germline V and J ends were trimmed by 0 bases and 5 bases, with 8 bases remaining between them. The CDR3 region is CASSLDRANEQYF. As DNA, the CDR3 is TGTGCCAGCAGCTTAGATAGGGCCAACGAGCAGTACTTC.

This clonotype was seen only a few times. This chain uses TRBV18 with TRBJ1-5, with TRBD1 identical over 7 bases. Germline-derived CDR1 and CDR2 are KGHSH and LQKENI. The CDR3 covers 14 residues. The V segment lost 4 bases and the J segment 4 bases; nucleotides outside the gene matches: 4. CDR3 nucleotide sequence: TGTGCCAGCTCACATGGGACAGCTAATCAGCCCCAGCATTTT. The encoded protein is CASSHGTANQPQHF.

This clonotype was observed at least ten times. The chain recombines TRBV20-1 with TRBJ1-1; D might be TRBD1 (6 bases). This CDR3 has 14 residues. Per the germline V gene, CDR1 is DFQATT and CDR2 is SNEGSKA (reference sequence). Trimming cost V 0 bases and J 7 bases, with 15 bases left between them. CDR3 sequence reads: CSARDPQGRGEAFF. The DNA for the CDR3 is TGCAGTGCTAGAGATCCCCAAGGCAGGGGTGAAGCTTTCTTT.

This clonotype was detected many times. This rearrangement joins TRBV28 to TRBJ2-3, with TRBD2 matching 7 bases. This CDR3 has 15 amino acids. Per the germline V gene, CDR1 is MDHEN and CDR2 is SYDVKM. J gave up 4 bases and V 2 bases, and 6 bases lay outside the gene matches. The DNA of the CDR3 is TGTGCCAGCAGTTTAGCGGGAGATGCATCAGATACGCAGTATTTT. Translation gives CASSLAGDASDTQYF.